A selection of T cell receptor beta chains follows, all from one sample in a study of blood T cell repertoires in COVID-19. Profiling relied on immunoSEQ multiplex PCR, and the TCRdb table lists in-frame clones only, not all of them. The table lists about 200,000 clones, roughly 82% of them singletons. The sequenced material came from peripheral blood. These receptors originate from a human donor in a cohort sampled during active COVID-19. CDR3s include the opening cysteine and the closing phenylalanine or tryptophan. D genes are given only for firm matches. Expanded clones are given a class, and other clones once, few, many or no size at all.

>TRBV3-1/TRBV3-2|TRBD1|20|TRBJ2-6|NA
CASSQGLGGSYYSGANVLTF
TGTGCCAGCAGCCAAGGGCTAGGGGGCTCCTACTACTCTGGGGCCAACGTCCTGACTTTC
>TRBV27|TRBD2|12|TRBJ2-5|NA
CATRGGGETQYF
TGTGCCACCAGGGGCGGGGGGGAGACCCAGTACTTC
>TRBV5-1|TRBD1|13|TRBJ1-2|NA
CASSKGQADGYTF
TGCGCCAGCAGCAAGGGACAGGCCGATGGCTACACCTTC
>TRBV27|TRBD2|16|TRBJ2-2|few
CASGGLAGGEGGELFF
TGTGCCAGCGGGGGACTAGCGGGAGGAGAGGGCGGGGAGCTGTTTTTT
>TRBV5-1|NA|16|TRBJ2-2|NA
CASSLAPQGRAGELFF
TGCGCCAGCAGCTTGGCGCCCCAGGGTCGGGCCGGGGAGCTGTTTTTT
>TRBV5-6|TRBD2|14|TRBJ2-1|NA
CAVTTSGRYNEQFF
TGTGCAGTCACCACTAGCGGGAGATACAATGAGCAGTTCTTC
>TRBV19|NA|14|TRBJ1-4|NA
CASSQAATNEKLFF
TGTGCCAGCAGCCAGGCCGCAACTAATGAAAAACTGTTTTTT
>TRBV30|TRBD1|15|TRBJ1-6|NA
CAWSLPGQGGSPLHF
TGTGCCTGGAGTTTACCGGGACAGGGTGGTTCACCCCTCCACTTT
>TRBV25-1|NA|15|TRBJ1-2|few
CASSERSGSGSGYTF
TGTGCCAGCAGTGAAAGATCAGGGTCTGGTTCGGGCTACACCTTC
>TRBV12-5|NA|16|TRBJ1-4|once
CASGLVGGYQNEKLFF
TGTGCTAGTGGTTTGGTGGGGGGATACCAGAATGAAAAACTGTTTTTT
>TRBV18|TRBD1|13|TRBJ1-6|NA
CASSPGTESPLHF
TGTGCCAGCTCACCGGGGACAGAATCACCCCTCCACTTT
>TRBV7-2|TRBD2|14|TRBJ2-7|NA
CASSLVLAGREQYF
TGTGCCAGCAGCTTAGTCCTAGCGGGACGCGAGCAGTACTTC
>TRBV5-1|NA|14|TRBJ2-7|NA
CASSPGRASNEQYF
TGCGCCAGCAGCCCCGGCAGGGCCAGTAACGAGCAGTACTTC
>TRBV7-6|TRBD2|17|TRBJ2-1|NA
CASSLFGGSGSYNEQFF
TGTGCCAGCAGCTTATTCGGGGGTAGCGGGAGTTACAATGAGCAGTTCTTC
>TRBV13|NA|12|TRBJ2-7|NA
CAGTGKPYEQYF
TGTGCCGGCACGGGGAAGCCCTACGAGCAGTACTTC
>TRBV28|NA|16|TRBJ1-6|NA
CASSLGGGSYNSPLHF
TGTGCCAGCAGTTTAGGGGGGGGCTCCTATAATTCACCCCTCCACTTT
>TRBV5-1|TRBD2|16|TRBJ2-2|NA
CASSLLAGGNTGELFF
TGCGCCAGCAGCTTACTAGCGGGAGGGAACACCGGGGAGCTGTTTTTT
>TRBV19|TRBD1|15|TRBJ2-3|NA
CASSPRQGITDTQYF
TGTGCCAGTAGTCCACGACAGGGAATCACAGATACGCAGTATTTT
>TRBV19|TRBD2|13|TRBJ2-1|NA
CASSTSGYNEQFF
TGTGCCAGTTCTACTAGCGGTTACAATGAGCAGTTCTTC
>TRBV5-4|NA|15|TRBJ2-2|NA
CASSFKGPNTGELFF
TGTGCCAGCAGCTTCAAGGGGCCTAACACCGGGGAGCTGTTTTTT
>TRBV2|NA|17|TRBJ1-1|NA
CASSAKGSVLMNTEAFF
TGTGCCAGCAGTGCGAAGGGGTCGGTTCTCATGAACACTGAAGCTTTCTTT
>TRBV18|TRBD1|15|TRBJ2-1|NA
CASSPFGQGGNEQFF
TGTGCCAGCTCACCGTTCGGACAGGGGGGGAATGAGCAGTTCTTC
>TRBV28|TRBD1|16|TRBJ1-6|NA
CASSLGQGSLASPLHF
TGTGCCAGCAGTTTGGGACAGGGGTCTCTCGCTTCACCCCTCCACTTT
>TRBV2|TRBD2|13|TRBJ2-7|NA
CASRPAGVYEQYF
TGTGCCAGCAGGCCAGCGGGAGTCTACGAGCAGTACTTC
>TRBV3-1/TRBV3-2|TRBD2|20|TRBJ2-7|NA
CASSQETGGAASGRAHEQYF
TGTGCCAGCAGCCAGGAGACAGGGGGAGCGGCTAGCGGGAGGGCCCACGAGCAGTACTTC
>TRBV30|TRBD1|14|TRBJ1-2|NA
CAWRTQGASYGYTF
TGTGCCTGGAGGACGCAGGGGGCCAGCTATGGCTACACCTTC
>TRBV6-2/TRBV6-3|TRBD2|15|TRBJ2-7|NA
CASSPRLAGNSEQYF
TGTGCCAGCAGTCCAAGACTAGCGGGAAACAGCGAGCAGTACTTC
>TRBV13|NA|12|TRBJ2-1|NA
CASSFGVNEQFF
TGTGCCAGCAGCTTCGGAGTCAATGAGCAGTTCTTC
>TRBV29-1|TRBD2|17|TRBJ2-1|NA
CSVGTSGRTHSYNEQFF
TGCAGCGTTGGGACTAGCGGGAGGACCCACTCCTACAATGAGCAGTTCTTC
>TRBV19|TRBD2|16|TRBJ2-4|NA
CASREREGYTKNIQYF
TGTGCCAGTAGAGAGCGGGAGGGATACACCAAAAACATTCAGTACTTC
>TRBV20-1|NA|11|TRBJ2-7|NA
CSASGVREQYF
TGCAGTGCTAGCGGAGTGAGGGAGCAGTACTTC
>TRBV3-1/TRBV3-2|NA|15|TRBJ2-7|NA
CASSQDGLAPYEQYF
TGTGCCAGCAGCCAAGATGGGCTAGCACCCTACGAGCAGTACTTC
>TRBV5-1|TRBD1|15|TRBJ2-1|NA
CASSDRQGPYNEQFF
TGCGCCAGCAGCGATAGACAGGGACCTTACAATGAGCAGTTCTTC
>TRBV19|TRBD2|12|TRBJ2-1|NA
CASSIAGGRQFF
TGTGCCAGTAGTATAGCGGGAGGGCGGCAGTTCTTC
>TRBV2|TRBD1|14|TRBJ2-1|NA
CASNRDRSYNEQFF
TGTGCCAGCAACCGGGACAGGTCCTACAATGAGCAGTTCTTC
>TRBV18|TRBD1|14|TRBJ1-2|once
CASSPRGQGTGYTF
TGTGCCAGCTCACCACGCGGACAGGGCACTGGCTACACCTTC
>TRBV7-9|NA|15|TRBJ1-4|NA
CASSLNLQGPEKLFF
TGTGCCAGCAGCTTAAATCTGCAGGGCCCAGAAAAACTGTTTTTT
>TRBV28|TRBD1|19|TRBJ2-2|once
CASSFWGKRDRRVTGELFF
TGTGCCAGCAGTTTTTGGGGGAAACGGGACAGGAGGGTCACCGGGGAGCTGTTTTTT
>TRBV4-2|TRBD1|16|TRBJ1-5|NA
CASSQDWDRPNQPQHF
TGTGCCAGCAGCCAAGATTGGGACAGGCCCAATCAGCCCCAGCATTTT
>TRBV28|NA|16|TRBJ2-2|NA
CASSVTDEMYTGELFF
TGTGCCAGCAGTGTGACAGACGAAATGTACACCGGGGAGCTGTTTTTT
>TRBV27|NA|14|TRBJ1-5|NA
CASSLDWGGQPQHF
TGTGCCAGCAGTTTAGATTGGGGGGGACAGCCCCAGCATTTT
>TRBV27|TRBD1|15|TRBJ2-7|NA
CASSPRDRVGGEQYF
TGTGCCAGCAGCCCGCGCGACAGGGTAGGTGGCGAGCAGTACTTC
>TRBV19|NA|16|TRBJ1-5|NA
CASSKGGRISNQPQHF
TGTGCCAGTAGTAAAGGAGGGAGGATAAGCAATCAGCCCCAGCATTTT
>TRBV6-4|TRBD2|15|TRBJ2-3|NA
CASSDGTSGTDTQYF
TGTGCCAGCAGTGACGGGACTAGCGGCACAGATACGCAGTATTTT
>TRBV10-1|NA|15|TRBJ2-4|NA
CASSESGLAKNIQYF
TGCGCCAGCAGTGAGTCCGGACTAGCCAAAAACATTCAGTACTTC
>TRBV7-8|TRBD2|14|TRBJ2-1|NA
CASSLAAGFNEQFF
TGTGCCAGCAGCTTAGCAGCGGGATTCAATGAGCAGTTCTTC
>TRBV5-4|NA|13|TRBJ2-3|NA
CASRHQGTDTQYF
TGTGCCAGCAGGCATCAGGGGACAGATACGCAGTATTTT
>TRBV12-3/TRBV12-4|NA|13|TRBJ2-2|NA
CASNWRDSGELFF
TGTGCCAGCAACTGGCGGGACAGCGGGGAGCTGTTTTTT
>TRBV7-9|NA|17|TRBJ2-5|NA
CASNLKDSHGIGETQYF
TGTGCCAGCAACCTGAAAGACTCTCACGGGATAGGAGAGACCCAGTACTTC
>TRBV7-9|NA|14|TRBJ1-2|NA
CASSTNRVAYGYTF
TGTGCCAGCAGCACAAACAGGGTTGCCTATGGCTACACCTTC
>TRBV7-2|NA|14|TRBJ1-1|once
CASSLSGQHTEAFF
TGTGCCAGCAGCTTATCCGGACAACACACTGAAGCTTTCTTT
>TRBV5-4|NA|17|TRBJ2-1|NA
CASSTAAGHYFYNEQFF
TGTGCCAGCAGCACGGCGGCAGGACACTATTTCTACAATGAGCAGTTCTTC
>TRBV11-2|NA|11|TRBJ2-5|NA
CASSSVETQYF
TGTGCCAGCAGCTCAGTAGAGACCCAGTACTTC